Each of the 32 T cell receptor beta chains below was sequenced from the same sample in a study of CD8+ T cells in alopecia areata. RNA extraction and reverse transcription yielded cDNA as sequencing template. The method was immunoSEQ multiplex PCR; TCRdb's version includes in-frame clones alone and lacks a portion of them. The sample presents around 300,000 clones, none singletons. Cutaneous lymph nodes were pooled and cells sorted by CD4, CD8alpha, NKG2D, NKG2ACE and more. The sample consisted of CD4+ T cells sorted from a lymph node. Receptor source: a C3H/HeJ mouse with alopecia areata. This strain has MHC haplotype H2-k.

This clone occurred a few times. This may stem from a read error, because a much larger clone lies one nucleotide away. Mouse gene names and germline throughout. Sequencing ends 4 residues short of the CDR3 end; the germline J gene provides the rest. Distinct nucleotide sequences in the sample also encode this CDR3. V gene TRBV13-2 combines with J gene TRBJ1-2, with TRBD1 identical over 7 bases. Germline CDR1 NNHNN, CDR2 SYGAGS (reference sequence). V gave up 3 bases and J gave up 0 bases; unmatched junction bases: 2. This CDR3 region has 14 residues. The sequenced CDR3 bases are TGTGCCAGCGGTGCGGGGACAGCAAACTCC. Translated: CASGAGTANS. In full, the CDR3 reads CASGAGTANSDYTF.

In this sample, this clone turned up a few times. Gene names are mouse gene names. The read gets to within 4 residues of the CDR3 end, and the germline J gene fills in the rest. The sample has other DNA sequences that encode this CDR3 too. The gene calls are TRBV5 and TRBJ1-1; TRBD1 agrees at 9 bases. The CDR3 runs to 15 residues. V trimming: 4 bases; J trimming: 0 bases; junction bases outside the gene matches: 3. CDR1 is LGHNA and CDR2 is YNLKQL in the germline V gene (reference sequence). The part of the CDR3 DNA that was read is TGTGCCAGCAGCCCCCGACAGGGGGCAAACACA. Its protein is CASSPRQGANT. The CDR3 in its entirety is CASSPRQGANTEVFF.

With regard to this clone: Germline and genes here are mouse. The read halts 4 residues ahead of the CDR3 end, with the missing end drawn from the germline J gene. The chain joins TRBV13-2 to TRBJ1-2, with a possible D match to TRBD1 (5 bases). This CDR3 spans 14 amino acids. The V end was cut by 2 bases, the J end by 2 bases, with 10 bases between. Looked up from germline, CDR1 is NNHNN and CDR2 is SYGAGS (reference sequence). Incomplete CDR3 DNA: TGTGCCAGCGGTGAAGTCAGGGATAACTCC. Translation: CASGEVRDNS. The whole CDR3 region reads CASGEVRDNSDYTF.

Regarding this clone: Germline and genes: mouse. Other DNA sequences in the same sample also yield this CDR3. The CDR3 bases that were read are TGTGCCAGCGGGAGGGGGGGGGACCAAGAC. This gives the protein CASGRGGDQD. The complete CDR3 sequence is CASGRGGDQDTQYF. The genes are TRBV13-2 and TRBJ2-5; a possible D gene is TRBD2 (7 bases). The read ends 4 residues before the CDR3 terminus; that terminus is restored from the germline J gene. Germline CDR1 NNHNN, CDR2 SYGAGS (reference sequence). The CDR3 runs to 14 residues. The V end was cut by 5 bases, the J end by 1 base, with 11 bases between.

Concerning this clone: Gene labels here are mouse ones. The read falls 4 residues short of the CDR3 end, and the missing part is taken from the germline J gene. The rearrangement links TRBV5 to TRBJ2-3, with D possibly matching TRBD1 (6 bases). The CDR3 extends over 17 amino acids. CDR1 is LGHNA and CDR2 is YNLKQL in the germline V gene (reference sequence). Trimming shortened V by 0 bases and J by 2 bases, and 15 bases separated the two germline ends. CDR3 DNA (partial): TGTGCCAGCAGCCAAGACCCCGGACAGTCTGTTGCAGAA. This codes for CASSQDPGQSVAE. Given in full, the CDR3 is CASSQDPGQSVAETLYF.

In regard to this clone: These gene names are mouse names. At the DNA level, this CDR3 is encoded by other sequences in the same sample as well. CDR3 DNA (partial): TGTGCCAGCAGCCAAAGGGACAGCTCAAACTCC. It yields the protein CASSQRDSSNS. The CDR3 as a whole reads CASSQRDSSNSDYTF. The chain links TRBV5 to TRBJ1-2, with 7 bases fitting TRBD1. From the germline J gene comes the end of the CDR3, since the read stops 4 residues before it. Germline CDR1 is LGHNA and CDR2 is YNLKQL (reference sequence). V was pared by 2 bases and J by 0 bases, with 3 bases of the junction left unmatched. This CDR3 region has 15 residues.

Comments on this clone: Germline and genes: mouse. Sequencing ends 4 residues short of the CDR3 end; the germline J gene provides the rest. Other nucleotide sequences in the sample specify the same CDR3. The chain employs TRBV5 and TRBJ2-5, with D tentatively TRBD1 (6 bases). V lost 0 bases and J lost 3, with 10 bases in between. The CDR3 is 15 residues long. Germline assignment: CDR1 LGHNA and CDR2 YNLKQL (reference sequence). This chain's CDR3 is CASSQEPGQQDTQYF. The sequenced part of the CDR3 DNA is TGTGCCAGCAGCCAAGAACCGGGACAACAAGAC.

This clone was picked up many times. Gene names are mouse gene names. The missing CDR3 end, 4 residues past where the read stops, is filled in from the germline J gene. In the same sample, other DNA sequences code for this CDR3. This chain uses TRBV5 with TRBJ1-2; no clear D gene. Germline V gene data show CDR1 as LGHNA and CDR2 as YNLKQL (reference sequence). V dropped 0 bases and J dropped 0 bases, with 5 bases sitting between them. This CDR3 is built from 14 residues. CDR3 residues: CASSQDPANSDYTF. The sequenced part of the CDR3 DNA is TGTGCCAGCAGCCAAGATCCAGCAAACTCC.

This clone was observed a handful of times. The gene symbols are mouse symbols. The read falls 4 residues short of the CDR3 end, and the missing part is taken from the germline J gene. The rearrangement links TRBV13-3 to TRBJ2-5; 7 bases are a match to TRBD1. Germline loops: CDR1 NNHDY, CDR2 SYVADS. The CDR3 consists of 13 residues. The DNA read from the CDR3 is TGTGCCAGCAGTGGTCGACAGGGAGAC. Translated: CASSGRQGD. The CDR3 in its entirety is CASSGRQGDTQYF. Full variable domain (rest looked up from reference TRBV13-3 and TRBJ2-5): EAAVTQSPRSKVAVTGGKVTLSCHQTNNHDYMYWYRQDTGHGLRLIHYSYVADSTEKGDIPDGYKASRPSQENFSLILELASLSQTAVYFCASSGRQGDTQYFGPGTRLLVL.

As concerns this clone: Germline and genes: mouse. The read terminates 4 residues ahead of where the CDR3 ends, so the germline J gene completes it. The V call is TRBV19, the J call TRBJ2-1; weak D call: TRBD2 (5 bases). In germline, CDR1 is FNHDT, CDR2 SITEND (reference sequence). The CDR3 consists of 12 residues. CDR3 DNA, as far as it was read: TGTGCCAGCAGTATTCCTGGGACT. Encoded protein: CASSIPGT. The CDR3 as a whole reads CASSIPGTEQFF.

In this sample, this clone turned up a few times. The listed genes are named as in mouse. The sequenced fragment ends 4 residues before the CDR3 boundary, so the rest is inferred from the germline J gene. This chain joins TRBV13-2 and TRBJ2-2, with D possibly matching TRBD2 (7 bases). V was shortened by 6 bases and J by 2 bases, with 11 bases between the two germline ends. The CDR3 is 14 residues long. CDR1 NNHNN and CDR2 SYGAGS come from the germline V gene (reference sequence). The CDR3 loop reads CASVGGGNTGQLYF. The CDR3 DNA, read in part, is TGTGCCAGCGTGGGGGGCGGCAACACCGGG.

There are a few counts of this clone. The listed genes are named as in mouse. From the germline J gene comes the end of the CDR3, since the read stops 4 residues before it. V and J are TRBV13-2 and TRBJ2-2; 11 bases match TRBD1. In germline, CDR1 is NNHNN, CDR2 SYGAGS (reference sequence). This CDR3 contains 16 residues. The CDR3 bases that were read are TGTGCCAGCGGTGATGTCCGGGACAGGGGGAGTGGG. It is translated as CASGDVRDRGSG. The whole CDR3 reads CASGDVRDRGSGQLYF.

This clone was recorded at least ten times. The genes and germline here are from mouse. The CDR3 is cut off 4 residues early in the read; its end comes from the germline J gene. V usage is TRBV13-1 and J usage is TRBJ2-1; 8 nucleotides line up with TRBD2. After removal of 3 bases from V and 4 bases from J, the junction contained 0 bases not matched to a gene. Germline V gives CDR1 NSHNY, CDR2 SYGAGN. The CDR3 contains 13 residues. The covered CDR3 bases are TGTGCCAGCAGTGGGGACTGGTATGCT. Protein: CASSGDWYA. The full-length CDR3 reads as CASSGDWYAEQFF.

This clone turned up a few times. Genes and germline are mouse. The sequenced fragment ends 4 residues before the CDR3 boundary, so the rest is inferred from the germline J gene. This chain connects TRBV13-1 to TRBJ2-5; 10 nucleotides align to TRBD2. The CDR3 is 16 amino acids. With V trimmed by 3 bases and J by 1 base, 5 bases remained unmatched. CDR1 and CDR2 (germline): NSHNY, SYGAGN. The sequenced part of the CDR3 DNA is TGTGCCAGCAGTGGCCGACTGGGGGGTGACCAAGAC. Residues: CASSGRLGGDQD. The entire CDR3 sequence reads CASSGRLGGDQDTQYF.

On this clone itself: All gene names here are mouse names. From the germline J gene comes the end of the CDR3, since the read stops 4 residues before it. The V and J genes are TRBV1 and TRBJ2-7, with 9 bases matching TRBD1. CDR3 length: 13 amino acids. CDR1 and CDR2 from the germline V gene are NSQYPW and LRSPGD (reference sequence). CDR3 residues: CTCRDRGRNEQYF. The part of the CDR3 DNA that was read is TGCACCTGCAGGGACAGGGGCCGAAAT.

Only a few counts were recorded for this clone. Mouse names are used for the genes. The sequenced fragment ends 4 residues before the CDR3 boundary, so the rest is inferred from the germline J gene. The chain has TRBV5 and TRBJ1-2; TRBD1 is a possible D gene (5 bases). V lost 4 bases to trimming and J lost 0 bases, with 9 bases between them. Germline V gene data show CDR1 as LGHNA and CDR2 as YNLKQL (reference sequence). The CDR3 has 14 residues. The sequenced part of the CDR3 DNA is TGTGCCAGCAGCCCGGACAATACAAACTCC. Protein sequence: CASSPDNTNS. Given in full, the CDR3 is CASSPDNTNSDYTF.

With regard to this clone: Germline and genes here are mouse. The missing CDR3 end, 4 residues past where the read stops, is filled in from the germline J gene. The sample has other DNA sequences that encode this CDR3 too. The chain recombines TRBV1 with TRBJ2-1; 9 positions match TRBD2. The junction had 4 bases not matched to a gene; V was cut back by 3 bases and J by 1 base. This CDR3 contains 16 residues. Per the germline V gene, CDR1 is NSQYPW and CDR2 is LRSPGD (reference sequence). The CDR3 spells CTCSATDWGNYAEQFF. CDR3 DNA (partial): TGCACCTGCAGTGCCACCGACTGGGGGAACTATGCT.

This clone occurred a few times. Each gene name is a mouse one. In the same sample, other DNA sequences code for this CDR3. The CDR3 region is CASSQDRDNYEQYF. The DNA read from the CDR3 is TGTGCCAGCAGCCAAGATAGGGACAACTAT. The chain carries TRBV5 and TRBJ2-7; D is perhaps TRBD1 (6 bases). The observed sequence ends 4 residues before the CDR3 terminus, with the missing tail filled in from the germline J gene. The CDR3 loop spans 14 amino acids. Germline assignment: CDR1 LGHNA and CDR2 YNLKQL (reference sequence). With 0 bases removed from V and 3 bases from J, the gap between germline ends came to 9 bases.

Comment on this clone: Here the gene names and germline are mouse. CDR3 in amino acids: CASSMGGVNQDTQYF. The CDR3 DNA, read in part, is TGTGCCAGCAGTATGGGGGGGGTTAACCAAGAC. The rearrangement links TRBV19 to TRBJ2-5; 7 positions agree with TRBD2. Coverage ceases 4 residues before the CDR3 finishes, and the germline J gene fills in the end. Germline assignment: CDR1 FNHDT and CDR2 SITEND (reference sequence). CDR3 length equals 15 residues. J lost 0 bases, V lost 2 bases, and 3 bases had no gene match.

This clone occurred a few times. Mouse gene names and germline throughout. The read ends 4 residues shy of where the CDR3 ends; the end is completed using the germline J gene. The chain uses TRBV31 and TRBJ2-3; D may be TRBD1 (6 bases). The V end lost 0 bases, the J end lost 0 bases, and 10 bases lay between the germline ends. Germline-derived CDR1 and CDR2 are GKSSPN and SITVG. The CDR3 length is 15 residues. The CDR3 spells CAWSLGRGSAETLYF. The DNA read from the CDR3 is TGTGCCTGGAGTCTAGGCAGGGGTAGTGCAGAA. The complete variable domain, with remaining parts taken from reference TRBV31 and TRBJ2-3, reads AQTIHQWPVAEIKAVGSPLSLGCTIKGKSSPNLYWYWQATGGTLQQLFYSITVGQVESVVQLNLSASRPKDDQFILSTEKLLLSHSGFYLCAWSLGRGSAETLYFGSGTRLTVL.

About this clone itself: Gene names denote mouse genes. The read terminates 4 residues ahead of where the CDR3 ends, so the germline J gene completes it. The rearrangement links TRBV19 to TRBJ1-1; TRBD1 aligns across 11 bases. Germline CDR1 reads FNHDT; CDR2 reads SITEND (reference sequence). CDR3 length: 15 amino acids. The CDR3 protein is CASSIHGTGGTEVFF. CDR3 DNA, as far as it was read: TGTGCCAGCAGTATTCACGGGACAGGGGGGACA.

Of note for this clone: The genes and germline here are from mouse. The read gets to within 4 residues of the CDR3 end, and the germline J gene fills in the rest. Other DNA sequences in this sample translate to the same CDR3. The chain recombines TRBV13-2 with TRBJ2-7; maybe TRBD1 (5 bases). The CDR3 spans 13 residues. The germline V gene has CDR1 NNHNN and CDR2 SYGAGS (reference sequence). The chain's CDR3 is CASGDARQYEQYF. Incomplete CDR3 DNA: TGTGCCAGCGGTGATGCACGACAGTAT.

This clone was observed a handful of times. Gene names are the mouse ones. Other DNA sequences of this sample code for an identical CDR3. CDR3 protein: CASSQTISYEQYF. The part of the CDR3 DNA that was read is TGTGCCAGCAGCCAGACAATCTCCTAT. The rearrangement joins TRBV5 to TRBJ2-7; D gene uncertain. The CDR3 end lies 4 residues beyond the end of the read and is filled in from the germline J gene. Per germline, CDR1 LGHNA and CDR2 YNLKQL (reference sequence). V dropped 3 bases and J dropped 0 bases, with 6 bases sitting between them. CDR3 length equals 13 residues.

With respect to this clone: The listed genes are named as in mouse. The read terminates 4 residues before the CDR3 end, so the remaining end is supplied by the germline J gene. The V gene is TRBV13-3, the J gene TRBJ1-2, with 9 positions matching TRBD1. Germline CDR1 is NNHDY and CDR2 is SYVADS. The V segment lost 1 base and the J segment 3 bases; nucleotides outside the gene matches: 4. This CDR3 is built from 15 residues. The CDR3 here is CASSDSGQGYSDYTF. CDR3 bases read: TGTGCCAGCAGTGATTCAGGACAGGGGTACTCC.

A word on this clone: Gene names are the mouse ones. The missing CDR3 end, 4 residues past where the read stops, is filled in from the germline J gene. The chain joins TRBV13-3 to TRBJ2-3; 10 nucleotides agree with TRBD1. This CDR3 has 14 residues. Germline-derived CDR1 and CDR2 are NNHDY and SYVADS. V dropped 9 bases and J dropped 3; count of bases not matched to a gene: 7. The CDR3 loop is CATNRDRGAETLYF. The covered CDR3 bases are TGTGCCACCAACCGGGACAGGGGCGCAGAA.

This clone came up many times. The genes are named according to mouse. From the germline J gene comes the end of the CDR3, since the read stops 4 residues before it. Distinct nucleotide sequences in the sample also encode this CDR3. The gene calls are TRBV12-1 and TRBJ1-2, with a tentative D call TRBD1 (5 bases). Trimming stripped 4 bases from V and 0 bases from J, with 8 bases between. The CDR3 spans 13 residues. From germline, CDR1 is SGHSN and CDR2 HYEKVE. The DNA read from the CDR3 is TGTGCCAGCTCCCTGACAGCAAACTCC. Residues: CASSLTANS. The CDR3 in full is CASSLTANSDYTF.

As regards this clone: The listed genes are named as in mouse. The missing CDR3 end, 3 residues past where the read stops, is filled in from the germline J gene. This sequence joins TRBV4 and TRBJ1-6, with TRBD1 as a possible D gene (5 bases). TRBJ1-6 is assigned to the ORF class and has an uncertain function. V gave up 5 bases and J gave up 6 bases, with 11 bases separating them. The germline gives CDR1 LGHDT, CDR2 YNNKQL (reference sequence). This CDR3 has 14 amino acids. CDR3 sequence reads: CASSPTGGNSPLYF. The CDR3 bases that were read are TGTGCCAGCAGCCCCACAGGTGGTAATTCGCCC.

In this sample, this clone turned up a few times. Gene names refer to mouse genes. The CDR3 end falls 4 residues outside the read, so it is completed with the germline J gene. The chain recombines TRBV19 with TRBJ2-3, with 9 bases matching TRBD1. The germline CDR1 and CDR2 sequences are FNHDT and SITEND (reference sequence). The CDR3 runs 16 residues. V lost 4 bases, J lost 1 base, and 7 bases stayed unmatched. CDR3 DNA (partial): TGTGCCAGCAGTTCCCGGGACAGGGACGGTGCAGAA. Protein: CASSSRDRDGAE. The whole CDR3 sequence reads CASSSRDRDGAETLYF.

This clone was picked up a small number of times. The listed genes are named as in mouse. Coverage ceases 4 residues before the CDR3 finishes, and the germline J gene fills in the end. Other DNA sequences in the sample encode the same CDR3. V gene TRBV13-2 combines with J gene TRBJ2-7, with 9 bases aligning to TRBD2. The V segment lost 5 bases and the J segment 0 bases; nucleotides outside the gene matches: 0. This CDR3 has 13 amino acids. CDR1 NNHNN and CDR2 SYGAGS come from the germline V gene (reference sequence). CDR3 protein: CASGGLGSYEQYF. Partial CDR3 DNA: TGTGCCAGCGGGGGACTGGGCTCCTAT.

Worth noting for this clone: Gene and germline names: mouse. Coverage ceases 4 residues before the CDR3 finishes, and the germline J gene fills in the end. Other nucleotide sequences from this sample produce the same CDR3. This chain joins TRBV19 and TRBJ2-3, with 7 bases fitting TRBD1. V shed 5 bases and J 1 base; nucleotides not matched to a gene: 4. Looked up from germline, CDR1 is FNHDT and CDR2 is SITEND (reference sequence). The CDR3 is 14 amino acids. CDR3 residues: CASRDRAGAETLYF. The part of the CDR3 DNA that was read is TGTGCCAGCAGAGACAGGGCGGGTGCAGAA.

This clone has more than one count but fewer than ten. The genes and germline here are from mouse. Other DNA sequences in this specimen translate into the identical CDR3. The CDR3 bases that were read are TGTGCCAGCAGTGATGTGGGGGGGCGTTATGCT. As protein: CASSDVGGRYA. The full CDR3 sequence reads CASSDVGGRYAEQFF. The J gene is TRBJ2-1, the V gene TRBV13-1; the match to TRBD2 covers 9 bases. The sequence runs out 4 residues before the end of the CDR3; the remainder is reconstructed from the germline J gene. This CDR3 has 15 amino acids. The ends lost 0 bases at V and 4 bases at J; junction bases unmatched: 2. Germline CDR1 and CDR2: NSHNY and SYGAGN.

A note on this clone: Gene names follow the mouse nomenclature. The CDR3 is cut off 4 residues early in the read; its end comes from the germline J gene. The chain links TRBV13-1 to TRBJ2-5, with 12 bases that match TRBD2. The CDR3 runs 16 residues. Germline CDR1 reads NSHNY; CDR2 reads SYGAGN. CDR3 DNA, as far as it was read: TGTGCCAGCAGTGGCCCCGGGACTGGGGGGAGGGAC. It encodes CASSGPGTGGRD. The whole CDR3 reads CASSGPGTGGRDTQYF.